This T cell receptor beta chain was sequenced for a study of graft-versus-host responses after intestinal transplantation. Study-wide points: Researchers found GvH clones in recipient marrow, and some showed up first in ileum or blood.

Germline V gene data show CDR1 as LNHNV and CDR2 as YYDKDF (reference sequence). The CDR3 has 15 residues. Deletions cut 0 bases from V and 1 base from J, with 10 bases between. Of note for this clone: The antigen remains unidentified.

Assay: immunoSEQ multiplex PCR; the TCRdb copy retains only in-frame clones and omits some. The table includes some 100,000 clones, about 90% detected once. The sequence was obtained from a human donor who was the organ donor for an intestinal transplant. The sequencing used unstimulated CD8+ T cells sorted from spleen or lymph node cells, collected before transplant. The chain employs TRBV15 and TRBJ2-7; D unclear. As DNA, the CDR3 is TGTGCCACCAGCAGAGATAATCAGGCTTCCTACGAGCAGTACTTC. Protein sequence: CATSRDNQASYEQYF.